This passage covers 19 T cell receptor beta chains from one sample sequenced in a study of glioma-infiltrating T cells. Using RNA template, CDR3s of TCR alpha and beta were amplified with iRepertoire arm-PCR. MiXCR, applied by TCRdb to the multiplex PCR reads, yields one record per CDR3 protein. Of 300,000 to 450,000 distinct CDR3 sequences in the sample, 41% were seen once. The sample was glioma tissue, nonneoplastic brain tissue, or PBMCs (not recorded which). These receptors all stem from a human donor with low-grade glioma or glioblastoma, undergoing nonglioma brain surgery, or in good health (not recorded which).

This clonotype was counted between two and nine times. The rearrangement joins TRBV4-3 to TRBJ2-7; maybe TRBD1 (6 bases). Deletions cut 0 bases from V and 5 bases from J, with 14 bases between. The CDR3 extends over 15 amino acids. Germline loops: CDR1 LGHNA, CDR2 YSLEER. CDR3 sequence (DNA): TGCGCCAGCAGCCAAGAGTGGGGATGGACAGACGAGCAGTACTTC. This sequence encodes CASSQEWGWTDEQYF.

The gene calls are TRBV27 and TRBJ2-1; D perhaps matches TRBD1 (6 bases). The CDR3 consists of 15 residues. The germline V gene has CDR1 MNHEY and CDR2 SMNVEV (reference sequence). V was shortened by 3 bases and J by 8 bases, with 17 bases between the two germline ends. CDR3 sequence reads: CASSFRTESYYEQFF. In nucleotides, the CDR3 is TGTGCCAGCAGTTTTCGGACAGAATCATACTATGAGCAGTTCTTC.

This clonotype was seen ten or more times. As DNA, the CDR3 is TGTGCCAGCAGTTCCCTGGCGGGAGTGGGCACAGATACGCAGTATTTT. Residues: CASSSLAGVGTDTQYF. This chain connects TRBV27 to TRBJ2-3, with 7 bases identical to TRBD2. There are 16 residues in the CDR3. V lost 4 bases to trimming and J lost 1 base; unmatched junction nucleotides: 8. Germline V gene sequence: CDR1 MNHEY, CDR2 SMNVEV (reference sequence).

As concerns this clonotype: Mismatch with germline at one junction end may stem from a read error. The V and J genes are TRBV6-2 or TRBV6-3 and TRBJ2-2; D may be TRBD2 (5 bases). The CDR3 has 13 residues. Germline values: CDR1 MNHEY, CDR2 SVGEGT. The CDR3 loop is CASSYEMTGELVF. The CDR3 DNA is TGTGCCAGCAGTTACGAGATGACCGGGGAGCTGGTTTTC.

This clonotype appeared a few times. This chain uses TRBV18 with TRBJ1-1, with D maybe TRBD1 (5 bases). Germline assignment: CDR1 KGHSH and CDR2 LQKENI. The CDR3 runs 15 residues. V lost 5 bases and J lost 3, with 16 bases in between. The CDR3 DNA sequence: TGTGCCAGCTCAGGTTTTGGAGGGGACGACACTGAAGCTTTCTTT. This translates into CASSGFGGDDTEAFF.

There are many counts of this clonotype. V usage is TRBV28 and J usage is TRBJ1-1; D not resolved. Between the trimmed V and J ends, which lost 5 bases and 0 bases, there was a span of 4 bases. CDR3 length: 12 amino acids. Germline CDR1 MDHEN, CDR2 SYDVKM. The CDR3 DNA reads TGTGCCAGCAGTCCGATGAACACTGAAGCTTTCTTT. Translating gives CASSPMNTEAFF.

This clonotype was picked up one time. The gene calls are TRBV20-1 and TRBJ2-5; 7 bases align to TRBD1. CDR3 length: 14 amino acids. Germline CDR1 DFQATT, CDR2 SNEGSKA (reference sequence). J was trimmed by 2 bases and V by 4 bases; bases with no gene match: 7. CDR3 amino acids: CSANDRVGQETQYF. CDR3 nucleotide sequence: TGCAGTGCTAACGACAGGGTCGGGCAAGAGACCCAGTACTTC.

The V and J genes are TRBV12-3 or TRBV12-4 and TRBJ1-1; D remains unclear. This CDR3 spans 13 amino acids. The germline V and J ends were trimmed by 5 bases and 1 base, with 8 bases remaining between them. CDR3 nucleotide sequence: TGTGCCAGCAGTGCTCAGCCGAACACTGAAGCTTTCTTT. Translated: CASSAQPNTEAFF.

The chain recombines TRBV5-1 with TRBJ2-7; no reliable D call. This CDR3 contains 14 residues. V dropped 0 bases and J dropped 3 bases, with 10 bases sitting between them. Germline V gene data show CDR1 as SGHRS and CDR2 as YFSETQ. The CDR3 loop reads CASSLALGNYEQYF. As DNA, the CDR3 is TGCGCCAGCAGCTTGGCCCTGGGGAACTACGAGCAGTACTTC.

The rearrangement joins TRBV20-1 to TRBJ2-3; TRBD2 aligns across 11 bases. Unmatched junction bases numbered 7, after V lost 4 bases and J lost 4 bases. This CDR3 is built from 15 residues. Germline V gives CDR1 DFQATT, CDR2 SNEGSKA (reference sequence). The CDR3 reads CSATKLAGGADTQYF. The CDR3 region has the DNA TGCAGTGCTACAAAGCTAGCGGGAGGTGCAGATACGCAGTATTTT.

The J gene is TRBJ2-7, the V gene TRBV7-9, with TRBD2 matching 7 bases. The trim removed 3 bases at V and 4 bases at J, leaving 9 bases unmatched. This CDR3 contains 15 residues. Germline V lookup: CDR1 SEHNR, CDR2 FQNEAQ (reference sequence). CDR3 residues: CASSLESRAGYEQYF. The CDR3 DNA reads TGTGCCAGCAGCTTGGAATCTCGAGCGGGGTACGAGCAGTACTTC.

The chain couples TRBV7-2 to TRBJ2-3, with D perhaps TRBD1 or TRBD2 (5 bases each). The CDR3 runs to 16 residues. Trimming removed 3 bases from V and 1 base from J, with 14 bases in between. Germline V gene lookup returns CDR1 SGHTA and CDR2 FQGNSA. The CDR3 nucleotides are TGTGCCAGCAGCTTTTACCGGGACCGAGGCACAGATACGCAGTATTTT. Protein: CASSFYRDRGTDTQYF.

There are many counts of this clonotype. The chain joins TRBV6-2 or TRBV6-3 to TRBJ1-1; a possible D gene is TRBD1 (5 bases). The CDR3 runs 16 residues. Germline V gene sequence: CDR1 MNHEY, CDR2 SVGEGT. V shed 4 bases and J shed 6 bases, with 21 bases lying between them. CDR3 loop: CASSWGLRMHLAEAFF. Here the CDR3 DNA reads TGTGCCAGCAGTTGGGGCCTTCGGATGCATTTGGCTGAAGCTTTCTTT.

The chain carries TRBV4-3 and TRBJ2-7, with TRBD2 identical over 11 bases. Trimming cost V 1 base and J 2 bases; bases outside gene matches: 1. CDR1 is LGHNA, CDR2 YSLEER, per germline. The CDR3 is 15 residues long. The CDR3 DNA reads TGCGCCAGCAGCCAAGCGACTAGCGGGACCTACGAGCAGTACTTC. This codes for CASSQATSGTYEQYF.

In this sample, this clonotype turned up a few times. The V gene is TRBV24-1, the J gene TRBJ2-3; D uncertain. V was trimmed by 3 bases and J by 2 bases, leaving 2 bases between them. Germline V gene lookup returns CDR1 KGHDR and CDR2 SFDVKD. The CDR3 runs 12 residues. CDR3 sequence reads: CATSDVTDTQYF. The CDR3 DNA sequence: TGTGCCACCAGTGATGTCACAGATACGCAGTATTTT.

This chain links TRBV27 with TRBJ2-1, with 7 nucleotides matching TRBD1. From germline, CDR1 is MNHEY and CDR2 SMNVEV (reference sequence). The CDR3 has 15 amino acids. The V segment lost 5 bases and the J segment 12 bases; nucleotides outside the gene matches: 16. This chain's CDR3 is CASSTKGAFSLGQFF. Here the CDR3 DNA reads TGTGCCAGCAGTACTAAGGGGGCGTTTAGTTTAGGGCAGTTCTTC.

The table lists this clonotype with many counts. The J gene is TRBJ2-2, the V gene TRBV27; D not resolved. This CDR3 is 17 amino acids long. Trimming shortened V by 0 bases and J by 3 bases, and 14 bases separated the two germline ends. Germline V CDR1 and CDR2: MNHEY, SMNVEV (reference sequence). CDR3 region: CASSLSFFPSDTGELFF. CDR3 DNA: TGTGCCAGCAGTTTATCATTTTTTCCCAGCGACACCGGGGAGCTGTTTTTT.

This clonotype has more than one count but fewer than ten. This may be a read error: a much more frequent sequence differs by one nucleotide. The rearrangement links TRBV6-1 to TRBJ1-6, with unresolved D. This CDR3 spans 13 amino acids. Germline assignment: CDR1 MNHNS and CDR2 SASEGT. The CDR3 is CASSEYSRSPLRF. The CDR3 bases are TGTGCCAGCAGTGAATACAGCAGGTCACCCCTCCGCTTT.

The chain recombines TRBV19 with TRBJ2-2; D is perhaps TRBD2 (5 bases). Trimming shortened V by 3 bases and J by 7 bases, and 9 bases separated the two germline ends. CDR3 length equals 13 residues. Germline V gene lookup returns CDR1 LNHDA and CDR2 SQIVND (reference sequence). The CDR3 nucleotides are TGTGCCAGTAGTATCCGGGGTCACGGGGAGCTGTTTTTT. Translating it yields CASSIRGHGELFF.